This TCR beta chain was profiled in a study of OX40 agonist ivuxolimab in advanced cancers. CDR3 length: 15 residues. CDR1 is MGHRA, CDR2 YSYEKL, per germline. J lost 9 bases, V lost 1 base, and 9 bases had no gene match. Only in-frame clones appear in the TCRdb table, and some are missing; sequencing was by immunoSEQ multiplex PCR. The table records 40,000 to 60,000 clones, approximately 91% of them present only once. This material consisted of CD4+ or CD8+ T cells sorted from blood, taken in a trial of the OX40 agonist ivuxolimab. The sequence was collected from an adult with an advanced solid tumor such as melanoma, head and neck, liver or kidney cancer. The chain employs TRBV4-1 and TRBJ2-5; TRBD2 matches at 9 bases. The CDR3 loop is CASSQVLRGRESQYF. CDR3 coding DNA: TGCGCCAGCAGCCAAGTTTTGCGCGGGAGGGAGTCCCAGTACTTC.